The 21 T cell receptor beta chains reported below all come from one sample, sequenced in a study of cytomegalovirus exposure and HLA in healthy donors. Primers for the PCR totalled 60 Vbeta and 13 Jbeta. TCRdb keeps only in-frame clones here, not all; method: immunoSEQ multiplex PCR. The table records some 65,000 clones, 78% of them present only once. The sample taken for sequencing was PBMCs. All receptors derive from a girl between 10 and 17 years old in good health and CMV-seropositive.

The genes are TRBV19 and TRBJ2-5; 7 nucleotides align to TRBD2. The ends lost 6 bases at V and 4 bases at J; junction bases unmatched: 8. CDR3 length: 14 amino acids. Germline CDR1 is LNHDA and CDR2 is SQIVND (reference sequence). CDR3 sequence reads: CASRNAGVGETQYF. As DNA, the CDR3 is TGTGCCAGTAGAAACGCGGGGGTTGGAGAGACCCAGTACTTC. The full variable domain, in which reference TRBV19 and TRBJ2-5 provide the parts outside the CDR3, is DGGITQSPKYLFRKEGQNVTLSCEQNLNHDAMYWYRQDPGQGLRLIYYSQIVNDFQKGDIAEGYSVSREKKESFPLTVTSAQKNPTAFYLCASRNAGVGETQYFGPGTRLLVL.

The chain couples TRBV14 to TRBJ1-2, with 9 bases lining up with TRBD1. The CDR3 spans 16 residues. The V gene's germline CDR1 is SGHDN and CDR2 FVKESK. V trimming: 0 bases; J trimming: 6 bases; junction bases outside the gene matches: 8. The CDR3 loop is CASSQDGTGPLDGYTF. In DNA, the CDR3 is TGTGCCAGCAGCCAAGATGGGACAGGGCCCCTCGATGGCTACACCTTC.

The chain couples TRBV25-1 to TRBJ2-2; D unresolved. Trimming removed 5 bases at V and 1 base at J, with 5 bases between. Germline assignment: CDR1 MGHDK and CDR2 SYGVNS. The CDR3 runs 13 residues. CDR3 region: CASSLRNTGELFF. CDR3 sequence (DNA): TGTGCCAGCAGTCTCAGGAACACCGGGGAGCTGTTTTTT.

This clone was counted a single time. J is TRBJ2-2 and V is TRBV10-3, with 9 bases lining up with TRBD1. Per the germline V gene, CDR1 is ENHRY and CDR2 is SYGVKD. CDR3 length equals 15 residues. V trimming: 4 bases; J trimming: 4 bases; junction bases outside the gene matches: 4. The DNA of the CDR3 is TGTGCCATCAGTGGGGACAGGGCCTTCACCGGGGAGCTGTTTTTT. It codes for CAISGDRAFTGELFF.

J is TRBJ2-1 and V is TRBV29-1, with 11 bases identical to TRBD2. Germline lookup yields CDR1 SQVTM and CDR2 ANQGSEA. V trimming: 6 bases; J trimming: 10 bases; junction bases outside the gene matches: 14. The CDR3 extends over 15 amino acids. CDR3 DNA sequence: TGCAGCGTGGGAAGGGTACTAGCGGGAGAGGGCGAGCAGTTCTTC. This codes for CSVGRVLAGEGEQFF.

V usage is TRBV4-1 and J usage is TRBJ1-5; D may be TRBD1 (6 bases). The germline CDR1 and CDR2 sequences are MGHRA and YSYEKL. Deletions cut 0 bases from V and 5 bases from J, with 14 bases between. There are 16 residues in the CDR3. DNA of the CDR3: TGCGCCAGCAGCCAAGATTATGGACAGACTTATCAGCCCCAGCATTTT. Translated, it gives CASSQDYGQTYQPQHF.

The chain employs TRBV5-1 and TRBJ1-2, with D hard to call. CDR3 length: 14 residues. Trimming left V 1 base short and J 4 bases short, with 11 bases between. Germline lookup yields CDR1 SGHRS and CDR2 YFSETQ. The CDR3 is CASSLPGERYGYTF. The DNA for the CDR3 is TGCGCCAGCAGCTTGCCGGGAGAGCGCTATGGCTACACCTTC. The variable domain in full, completed from reference TRBV5-1 and TRBJ1-2, reads KAGVTQTPRYLIKTRGQQVTLSCSPISGHRSVSWYQQTPGQGLQFLFEYFSETQRNKGNFPGRFSGRQFSNSRSEMNVSTLELGDSALYLCASSLPGERYGYTFGSGTRLTVV.

The chain joins TRBV28 to TRBJ1-4; D remains unclear. The CDR3 covers 14 residues. Per germline, CDR1 MDHEN and CDR2 SYDVKM. The V and J ends lost 6 bases and 0 bases respectively, with 8 bases between them. The CDR3: CASRPVATNEKLFF. As DNA, the CDR3 is TGTGCCAGCAGGCCAGTTGCAACTAATGAAAAACTGTTTTTT.

The chain uses TRBV29-1 and TRBJ2-7, with D perhaps matching TRBD2 (7 bases). This CDR3 is 12 amino acids long. Germline CDR1 is SQVTM and CDR2 is ANQGSEA. The CDR3 DNA reads TGCAGTGTAGGGGGGGGCGCCTACGAGCAGTACTTC. Protein product: CSVGGGAYEQYF.

This clone has just a few counts. The genes are TRBV7-9 and TRBJ1-1, with 7 bases aligning to TRBD1. Trimming removed 7 bases from V and 2 bases from J; junction bases left unmatched: 7. The CDR3 is 14 amino acids. The germline CDR1 and CDR2 sequences are SEHNR and FQNEAQ (reference sequence). The CDR3 nucleotides read TGTGCCAGCACTAGTGGGACAGCCAACACTGAAGCTTTCTTT. Protein sequence: CASTSGTANTEAFF.

The chain is built from TRBV30 and TRBJ1-2; tentatively, D is TRBD1 (6 bases). This CDR3 has 12 amino acids. Trimming stripped 4 bases from V and 2 bases from J, with 8 bases between. Germline V gene sequence: CDR1 GTSNPN, CDR2 SVGIG (reference sequence). The DNA for the CDR3 is TGTGCCTGGAAAAGGGGGAACTATGGCTACACCTTC. It specifies CAWKRGNYGYTF. Supplemented by reference TRBV30 and TRBJ1-2, the full variable domain reads SQTIHQWPATLVQPVGSPLSLECTVEGTSNPNLYWYRQAAGRGLQLLFYSVGIGQISSEVPQNLSASRPQDRQFILSSKKLLLSDSGFYLCAWKRGNYGYTFGSGTRLTVV.

This rearrangement joins TRBV5-1 to TRBJ1-2, with TRBD1 matching over 9 bases. Germline assignment: CDR1 SGHRS and CDR2 YFSETQ. Trimming cost V 4 bases and J 3 bases; bases outside gene matches: 7. CDR3 length equals 15 residues. Here the CDR3 DNA reads TGCGCCAGCAGCCGCCGGGACAGGGCTCACTATGGCTACACCTTC. It codes for CASSRRDRAHYGYTF.

The chain recombines TRBV5-4 with TRBJ2-7, with 8 bases identical to TRBD1. The J segment lost 4 bases and the V segment lost 0 bases, leaving 12 bases of the junction unmatched. Germline assignment: CDR1 SGHNT and CDR2 YYREEE (reference sequence). This CDR3 contains 17 residues. CDR3 coding DNA: TGTGCCAGCAGCTTGGAAGTGTCAGGGGGCGGCAGGTACGAGCAGTACTTC. It yields the protein CASSLEVSGGGRYEQYF.

The chain employs TRBV2 and TRBJ1-2; 9 nucleotides agree with TRBD1. The CDR3 is 13 amino acids. Germline V gives CDR1 SNHLY, CDR2 FYNNEI. Trimming took 9 bases from V and 6 from J; bases not matched to a gene: 8. The CDR3 sequence: CASKTGTGNGYTF. The CDR3 nucleotides are TGTGCCAGTAAGACCGGGACAGGGAATGGCTACACCTTC. Full variable domain (outside the CDR3, taken from reference TRBV2 and TRBJ1-2): EPEVTQTPSHQVTQMGQEVILRCVPISNHLYFYWYRQILGQKVEFLVSFYNNEISEKSEIFDDQFSVERPDGSNFTLKIRSTKLEDSAMYFCASKTGTGNGYTFGSGTRLTVV.

The rearrangement links TRBV4-3 to TRBJ2-3, with TRBD1 identical over 10 bases. Germline CDR1 and CDR2: LGHNA and YSLEER. The CDR3 contains 16 residues. J was trimmed by 4 bases and V by 0 bases; bases with no gene match: 4. The CDR3 nucleotides read TGCGCCAGCAGCCAAGATTGGGACAGGGGCGCAGATACGCAGTATTTT. Translating gives CASSQDWDRGADTQYF.

J is TRBJ2-7 and V is TRBV11-2; 9 bases line up with TRBD2. The length of the CDR3 is 17 residues. CDR1 is SGHAT, CDR2 FQNNGV, per germline. The J segment lost 0 bases and the V segment lost 1 base, leaving 7 bases of the junction unmatched. CDR3 DNA sequence: TGTGCCAGCAGCTTAGTTTCTGCGGGGGGGGCCTCCTACGAGCAGTACTTC. Protein sequence: CASSLVSAGGASYEQYF.

With regard to this clone: At one end the junction does not follow the germline gene, possibly because of a read error. The V call is TRBV2, the J call TRBJ1-1, with D unresolved. CDR1 is SNHLY and CDR2 is FYNNEI in the germline V gene. There are 12 residues in the CDR3. CDR3 coding DNA: TGTGCCAGCAGCCCCCACTGGTCTGGACTGCTCTTT. This gives the protein CASSPHWSGLLF.

The chain employs TRBV7-2 and TRBJ2-7, with no clear D. Trimming cost V 3 bases and J 1 base, with 7 bases left between them. The CDR3 contains 13 residues. From germline, CDR1 is SGHTA and CDR2 FQGNSA. The CDR3 bases are TGTGCCAGCAGCTTTGACATTTCCTACGAGCAGTACTTC. This gives the protein CASSFDISYEQYF.

The chain couples TRBV6-6 to TRBJ2-7; D may be TRBD1 (6 bases). Trimming shortened V by 10 bases and J by 3 bases, and 22 bases separated the two germline ends. There are 15 residues in the CDR3. CDR1 and CDR2 from the germline V gene are MNHNY and SVGAGI (reference sequence). The CDR3 loop reads CATLGATGLNYEQYF. The DNA for the CDR3 is TGTGCCACCCTCGGGGCCACAGGGCTCAACTACGAGCAGTACTTC.

The J gene is TRBJ1-1, the V gene TRBV4-1; D remains unclear. V lost 2 bases and J 0 bases, leaving 7 bases between the germline ends. The CDR3 is made up of 14 amino acids. The germline CDR1 and CDR2 sequences are MGHRA and YSYEKL. CDR3 nucleotides: TGCGCCAGCAGCCAAAGCAACCTGAACACTGAAGCTTTCTTT. This gives the protein CASSQSNLNTEAFF.

This sequence joins TRBV9 and TRBJ1-2, with a weak D call TRBD1 (6 bases). V shed 4 bases and J shed 8 bases, with 18 bases lying between them. CDR3 size: 14 residues. From germline, CDR1 is SGDLS and CDR2 YYNGEE. CDR3 DNA: TGTGCCAGCAGCACACGCCCCCAACAGGGAGGCTACACCTTC. It specifies CASSTRPQQGGYTF.